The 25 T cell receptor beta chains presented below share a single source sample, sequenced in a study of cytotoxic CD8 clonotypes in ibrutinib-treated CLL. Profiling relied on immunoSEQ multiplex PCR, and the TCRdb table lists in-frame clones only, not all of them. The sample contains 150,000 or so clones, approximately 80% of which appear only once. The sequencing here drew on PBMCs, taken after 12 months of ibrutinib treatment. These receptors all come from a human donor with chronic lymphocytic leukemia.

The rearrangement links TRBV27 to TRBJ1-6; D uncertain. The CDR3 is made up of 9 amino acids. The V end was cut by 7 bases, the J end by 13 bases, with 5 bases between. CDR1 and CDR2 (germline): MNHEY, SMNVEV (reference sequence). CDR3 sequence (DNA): TGTGCCAGCACCCCCCCCCTCCACTTT. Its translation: CASTPPLHF.

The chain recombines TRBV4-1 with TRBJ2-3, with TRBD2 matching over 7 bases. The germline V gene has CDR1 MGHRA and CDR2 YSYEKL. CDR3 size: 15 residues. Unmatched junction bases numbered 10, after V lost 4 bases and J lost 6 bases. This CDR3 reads CASSPWGGRVDTQYF. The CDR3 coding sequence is TGCGCCAGCAGCCCCTGGGGGGGGAGAGTTGATACGCAGTATTTT.

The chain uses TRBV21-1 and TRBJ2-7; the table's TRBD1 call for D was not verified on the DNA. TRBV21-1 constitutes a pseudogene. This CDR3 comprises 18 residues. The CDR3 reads CASSNRDRAPLEGYEQYF. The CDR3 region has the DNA TGTGCCAGCAGCAACCGGGACAGAGCTCCCCTAGAAGGCTACGAGCAGTACTTC.

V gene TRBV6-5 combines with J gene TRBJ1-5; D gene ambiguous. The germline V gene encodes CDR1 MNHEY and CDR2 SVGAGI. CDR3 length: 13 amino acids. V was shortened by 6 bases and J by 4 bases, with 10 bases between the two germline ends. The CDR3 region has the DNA TGTGCCAGCAGCCTCGGGGTAAATCAGCCCCAGCATTTT. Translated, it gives CASSLGVNQPQHF.

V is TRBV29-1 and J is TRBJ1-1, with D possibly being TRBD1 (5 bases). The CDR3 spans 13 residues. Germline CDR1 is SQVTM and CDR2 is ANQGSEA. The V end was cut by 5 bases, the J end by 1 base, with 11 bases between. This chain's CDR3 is CSVRSQGNTEAFF. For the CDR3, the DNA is TGCAGCGTTAGGAGCCAGGGGAACACTGAAGCTTTCTTT.

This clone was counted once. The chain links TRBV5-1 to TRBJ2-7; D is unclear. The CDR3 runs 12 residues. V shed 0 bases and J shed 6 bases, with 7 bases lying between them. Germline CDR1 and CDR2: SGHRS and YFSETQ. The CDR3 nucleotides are TGCGCCAGCAGCTTGGAATTTAGCGAGCAGTACTTC. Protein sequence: CASSLEFSEQYF.

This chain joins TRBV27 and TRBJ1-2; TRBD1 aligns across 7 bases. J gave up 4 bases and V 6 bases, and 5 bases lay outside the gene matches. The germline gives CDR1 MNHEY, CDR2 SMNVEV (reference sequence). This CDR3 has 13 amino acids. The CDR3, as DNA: TGTGCCAGCAGCCCCCGGGACAGCTATGGCTACACCTTC. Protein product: CASSPRDSYGYTF.

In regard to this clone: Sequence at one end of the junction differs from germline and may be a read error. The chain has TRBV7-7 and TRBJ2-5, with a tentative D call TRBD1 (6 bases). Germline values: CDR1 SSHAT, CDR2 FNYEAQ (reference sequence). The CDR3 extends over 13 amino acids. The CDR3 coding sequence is TGTGCTAGCAGCTTAGGACAGAAAGAGACCCAGTACTTC. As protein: CASSLGQKETQYF.

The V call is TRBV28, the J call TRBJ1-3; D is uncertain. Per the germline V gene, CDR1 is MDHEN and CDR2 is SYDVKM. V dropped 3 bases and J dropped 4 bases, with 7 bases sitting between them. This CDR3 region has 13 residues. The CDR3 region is CASSFTGGNTIYF. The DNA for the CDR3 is TGTGCCAGCAGTTTTACCGGGGGAAACACCATATATTTT.

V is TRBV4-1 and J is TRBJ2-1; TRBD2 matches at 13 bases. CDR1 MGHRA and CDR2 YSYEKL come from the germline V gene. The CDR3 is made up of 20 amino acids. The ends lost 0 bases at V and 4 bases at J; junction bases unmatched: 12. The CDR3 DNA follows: TGCGCCAGCAGCCAAGACACTAGCGGGGGGGCGGAATCAAAGTACAATGAGCAGTTCTTC. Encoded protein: CASSQDTSGGAESKYNEQFF.

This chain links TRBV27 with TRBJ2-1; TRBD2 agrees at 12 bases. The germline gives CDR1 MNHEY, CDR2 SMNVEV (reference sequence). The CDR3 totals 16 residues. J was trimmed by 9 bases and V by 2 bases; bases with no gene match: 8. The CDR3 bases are TGTGCCAGCAGTTTACCCCGGACTAGCGGGATGCTTGAGCAGTTCTTC. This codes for CASSLPRTSGMLEQFF.

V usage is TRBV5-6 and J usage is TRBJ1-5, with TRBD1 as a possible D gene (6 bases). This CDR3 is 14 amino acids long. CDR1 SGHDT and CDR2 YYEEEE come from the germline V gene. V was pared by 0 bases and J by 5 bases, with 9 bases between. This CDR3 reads CASSLGTVYQPQHF. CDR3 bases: TGTGCCAGCAGCTTGGGGACAGTCTATCAGCCCCAGCATTTT.

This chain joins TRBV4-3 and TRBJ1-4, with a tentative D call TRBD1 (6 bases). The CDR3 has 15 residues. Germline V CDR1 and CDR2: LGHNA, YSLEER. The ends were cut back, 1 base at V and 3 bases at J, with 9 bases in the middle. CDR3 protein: CASSQGTEANEKLFF. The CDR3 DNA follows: TGCGCCAGCAGCCAAGGGACAGAGGCTAATGAAAAACTGTTTTTT.

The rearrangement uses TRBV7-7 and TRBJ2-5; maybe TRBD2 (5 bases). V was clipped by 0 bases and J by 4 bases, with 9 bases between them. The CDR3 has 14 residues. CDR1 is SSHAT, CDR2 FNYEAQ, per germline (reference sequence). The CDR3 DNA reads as TGTGCCAGCAGCTTAGCTACTAGTTCAGAGACCCAGTACTTC. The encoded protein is CASSLATSSETQYF. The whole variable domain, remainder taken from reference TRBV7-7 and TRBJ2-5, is GAGVSQSPRYKVTKRGQDVTLRCDPISSHATLYWYQQALGQGPEFLTYFNYEAQPDKSGLPSDRFSAERPEGSISTLTIQRTEQRDSAMYRCASSLATSSETQYFGPGTRLLVL.

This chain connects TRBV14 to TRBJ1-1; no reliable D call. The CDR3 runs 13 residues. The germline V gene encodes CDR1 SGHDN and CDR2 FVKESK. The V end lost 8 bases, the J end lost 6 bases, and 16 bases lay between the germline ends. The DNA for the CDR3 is TGTGCCAGCGCTAATGAGAGGGTGGCTGAAGCTTTCTTT. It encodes CASANERVAEAFF.

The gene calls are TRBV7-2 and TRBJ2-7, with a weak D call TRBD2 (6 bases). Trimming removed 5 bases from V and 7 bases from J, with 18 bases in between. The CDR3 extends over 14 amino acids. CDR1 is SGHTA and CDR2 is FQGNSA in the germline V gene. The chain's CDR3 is CASSPVVDGGEQYF. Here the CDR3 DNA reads TGTGCCAGCAGCCCAGTAGTTGATGGGGGGGAGCAGTACTTC.

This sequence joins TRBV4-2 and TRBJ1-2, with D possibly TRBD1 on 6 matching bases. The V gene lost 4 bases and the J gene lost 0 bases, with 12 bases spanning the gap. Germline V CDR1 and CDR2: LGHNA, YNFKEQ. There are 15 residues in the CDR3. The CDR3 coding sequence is TGTGCCAGCAGCCCTGACAGGTCGACTAACTATGGCTACACCTTC. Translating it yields CASSPDRSTNYGYTF.

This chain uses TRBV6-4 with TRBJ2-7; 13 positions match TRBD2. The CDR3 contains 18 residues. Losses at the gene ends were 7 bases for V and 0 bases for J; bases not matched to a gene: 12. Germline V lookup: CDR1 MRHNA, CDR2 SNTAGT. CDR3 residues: CASNPGLAGPGVSYEQYF. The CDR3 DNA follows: TGTGCCAGCAACCCGGGACTAGCGGGACCGGGGGTCTCCTACGAGCAGTACTTC.

CDR3 DNA sequence: TGTGCCAGCAGCGTAGGGCCCAGCGAGCAGTACTTC. Translating it yields CASSVGPSEQYF. This chain connects TRBV9 to TRBJ2-5; D remains unclear. TRBJ2-7 explains the end of the DNA better; the J call may be wrong. Looked up from germline, CDR1 is SGDLS and CDR2 is YYNGEE. This CDR3 has 12 amino acids.

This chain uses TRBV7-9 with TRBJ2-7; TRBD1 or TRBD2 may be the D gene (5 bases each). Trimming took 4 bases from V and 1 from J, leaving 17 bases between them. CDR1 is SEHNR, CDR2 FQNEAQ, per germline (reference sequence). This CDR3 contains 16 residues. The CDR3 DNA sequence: TGTGCCAGCAGCTCTTTAGGGACCGCTCAATCCTACGAGCAGTACTTC. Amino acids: CASSSLGTAQSYEQYF.

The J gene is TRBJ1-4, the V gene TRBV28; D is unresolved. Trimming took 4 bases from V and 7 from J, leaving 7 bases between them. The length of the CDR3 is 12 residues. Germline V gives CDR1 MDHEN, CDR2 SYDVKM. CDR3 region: CASSSAREKLFF. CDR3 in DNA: TGTGCCAGCAGTTCCGCACGTGAAAAACTGTTTTTT.

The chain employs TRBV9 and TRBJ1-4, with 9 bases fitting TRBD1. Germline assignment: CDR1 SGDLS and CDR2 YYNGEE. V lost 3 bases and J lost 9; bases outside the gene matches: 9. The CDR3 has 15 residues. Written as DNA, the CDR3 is TGTGCCAGCAGCGACTCCGGGACAGGGTTGAAAAAACTGTTTTTT. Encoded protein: CASSDSGTGLKKLFF.

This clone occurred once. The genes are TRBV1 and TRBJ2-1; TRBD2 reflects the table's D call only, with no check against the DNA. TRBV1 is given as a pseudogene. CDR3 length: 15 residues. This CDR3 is CTSHCRRGSYNEQFF. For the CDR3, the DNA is TGCACCAGTCATTGTCGGCGGGGATCCTACAATGAGCAGTTCTTC.

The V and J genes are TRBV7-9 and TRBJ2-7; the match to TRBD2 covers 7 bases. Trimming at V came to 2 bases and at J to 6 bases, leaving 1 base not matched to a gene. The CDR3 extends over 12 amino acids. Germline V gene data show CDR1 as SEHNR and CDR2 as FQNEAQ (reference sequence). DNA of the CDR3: TGTGCCAGCAGCTTACCGGGGGGCGAGCAGTACTTC. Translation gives CASSLPGGEQYF.

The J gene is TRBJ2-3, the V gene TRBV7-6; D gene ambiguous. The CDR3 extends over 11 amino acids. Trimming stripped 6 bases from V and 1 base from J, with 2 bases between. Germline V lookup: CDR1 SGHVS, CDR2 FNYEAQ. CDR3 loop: CASRGTDTQYF. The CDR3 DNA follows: TGTGCCAGCAGGGGCACAGATACGCAGTATTTT.